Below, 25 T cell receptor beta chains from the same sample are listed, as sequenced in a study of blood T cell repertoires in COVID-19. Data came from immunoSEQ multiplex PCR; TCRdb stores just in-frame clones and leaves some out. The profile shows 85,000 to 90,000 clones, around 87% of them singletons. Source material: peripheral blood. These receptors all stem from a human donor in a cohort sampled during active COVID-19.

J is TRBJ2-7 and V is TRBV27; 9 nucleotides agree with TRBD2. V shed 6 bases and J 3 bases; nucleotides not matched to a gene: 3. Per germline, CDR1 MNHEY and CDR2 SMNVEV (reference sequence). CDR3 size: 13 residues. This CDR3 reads CASRRAGGYEQYF. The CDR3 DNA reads TGTGCCAGCAGGCGAGCGGGGGGCTACGAGCAGTACTTC.

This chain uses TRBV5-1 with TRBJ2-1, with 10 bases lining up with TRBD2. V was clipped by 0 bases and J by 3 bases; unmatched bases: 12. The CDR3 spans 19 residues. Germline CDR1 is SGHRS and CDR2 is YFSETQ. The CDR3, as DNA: TGCGCCAGCAGCTTGGTTTCGAGCGGGAGGGCCTTAGTCTACAATGAGCAGTTCTTC. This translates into CASSLVSSGRALVYNEQFF.

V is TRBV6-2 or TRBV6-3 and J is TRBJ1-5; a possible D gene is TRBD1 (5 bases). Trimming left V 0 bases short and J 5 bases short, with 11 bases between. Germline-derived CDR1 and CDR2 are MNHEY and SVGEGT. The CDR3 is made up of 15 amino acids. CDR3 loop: CASSYSGVHYQPQHF. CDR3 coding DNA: TGTGCCAGCAGTTACTCAGGGGTGCACTATCAGCCCCAGCATTTT.

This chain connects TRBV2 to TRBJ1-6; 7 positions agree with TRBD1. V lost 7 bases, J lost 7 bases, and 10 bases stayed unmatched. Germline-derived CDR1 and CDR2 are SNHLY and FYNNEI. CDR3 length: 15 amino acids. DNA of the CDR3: TGTGCCAGCAAGGGGGCAAATTCGAGGAATTCACCCCTCCACTTT. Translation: CASKGANSRNSPLHF.

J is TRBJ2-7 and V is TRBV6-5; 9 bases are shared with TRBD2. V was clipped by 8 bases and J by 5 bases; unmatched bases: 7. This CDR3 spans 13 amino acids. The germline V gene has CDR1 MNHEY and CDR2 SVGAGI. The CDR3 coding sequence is TGTGCCAGCGCGGGAGGGCCTTACGACGAGCAGTACTTC. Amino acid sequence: CASAGGPYDEQYF.

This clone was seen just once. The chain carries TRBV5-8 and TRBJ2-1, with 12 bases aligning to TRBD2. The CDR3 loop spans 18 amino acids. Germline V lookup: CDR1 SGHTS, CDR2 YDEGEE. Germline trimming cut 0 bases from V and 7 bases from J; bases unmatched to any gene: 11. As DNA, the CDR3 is TGTGCCAGCAGCTTGGTCGGACTAGCGGGGTACCGGCGGAATGAGCAGTTCTTC. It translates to CASSLVGLAGYRRNEQFF.

For the CDR3, the DNA is TGTGCCAGCAGCCCCCGATCTGGCGGGAGTGTAGATACGCAGTATTTT. It is translated as CASSPRSGGSVDTQYF. The rearrangement uses TRBV9 and TRBJ2-3; 7 bases agree with TRBD2. V shed 4 bases and J 5 bases; nucleotides not matched to a gene: 13. This CDR3 is built from 16 residues. The germline V gene encodes CDR1 SGDLS and CDR2 YYNGEE.

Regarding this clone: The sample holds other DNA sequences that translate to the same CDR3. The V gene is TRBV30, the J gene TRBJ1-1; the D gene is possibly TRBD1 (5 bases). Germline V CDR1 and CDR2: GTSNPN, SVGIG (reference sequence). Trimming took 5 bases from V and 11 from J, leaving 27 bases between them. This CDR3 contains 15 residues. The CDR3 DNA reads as TGTGCCTGGGCCAAGCAGGGCGGGGGGTTTGGAAATGCTTTCTTT. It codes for CAWAKQGGGFGNAFF. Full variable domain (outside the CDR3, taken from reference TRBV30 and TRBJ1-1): SQTIHQWPATLVQPVGSPLSLECTVEGTSNPNLYWYRQAAGRGLQLLFYSVGIGQISSEVPQNLSASRPQDRQFILSSKKLLLSDSGFYLCAWAKQGGGFGNAFFGQGTRLTVV.

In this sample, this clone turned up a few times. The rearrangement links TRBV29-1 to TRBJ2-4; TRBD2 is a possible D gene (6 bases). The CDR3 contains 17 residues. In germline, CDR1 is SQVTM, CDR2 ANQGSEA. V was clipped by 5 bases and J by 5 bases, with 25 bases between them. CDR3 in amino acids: CSVRSGRGRGTENIQYF. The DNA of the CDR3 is TGCAGCGTTCGGTCGGGGCGGGGCAGAGGGACGGAAAACATTCAGTACTTC.

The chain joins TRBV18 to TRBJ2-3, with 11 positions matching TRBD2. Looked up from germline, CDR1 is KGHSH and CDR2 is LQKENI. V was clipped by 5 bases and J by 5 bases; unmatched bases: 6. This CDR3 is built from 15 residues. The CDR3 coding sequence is TGTGCCAGCTCAACGACTAGCGGGATGGTAGATACGCAGTATTTT. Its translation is CASSTTSGMVDTQYF.

Written as DNA, the CDR3 is TGTGCCAGCAGTCCCCGGCGGCAGCCCCAGCATTTT. This gives the protein CASSPRRQPQHF. This chain links TRBV28 with TRBJ1-5; D gene ambiguous. Per germline, CDR1 MDHEN and CDR2 SYDVKM. V lost 5 bases and J 7 bases, leaving 9 bases between the germline ends. The CDR3 has 12 amino acids.

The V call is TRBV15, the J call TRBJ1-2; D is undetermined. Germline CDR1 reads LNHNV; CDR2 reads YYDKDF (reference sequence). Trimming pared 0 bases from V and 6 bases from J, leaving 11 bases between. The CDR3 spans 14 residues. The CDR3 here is CATSRERTPDGYTF. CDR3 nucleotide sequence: TGTGCCACCAGCAGAGAACGGACTCCTGATGGCTACACCTTC.

The DNA of the CDR3 is TGTGCCAGTAGTATCCCTAGAGGAACCGGGGAGCTGTTTTTT. This codes for CASSIPRGTGELFF. V gene TRBV19 combines with J gene TRBJ2-2; D gene unclear. V was shortened by 3 bases and J by 5 bases, with 10 bases between the two germline ends. Germline CDR1 LNHDA, CDR2 SQIVND (reference sequence). The CDR3 consists of 14 residues.

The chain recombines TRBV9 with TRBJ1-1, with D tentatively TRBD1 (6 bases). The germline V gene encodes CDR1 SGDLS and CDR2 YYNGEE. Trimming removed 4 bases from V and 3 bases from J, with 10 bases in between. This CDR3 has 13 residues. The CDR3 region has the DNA TGTGCCAGCAGCTTTCGGACAGACACTGAAGCTTTCTTT. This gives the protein CASSFRTDTEAFF.

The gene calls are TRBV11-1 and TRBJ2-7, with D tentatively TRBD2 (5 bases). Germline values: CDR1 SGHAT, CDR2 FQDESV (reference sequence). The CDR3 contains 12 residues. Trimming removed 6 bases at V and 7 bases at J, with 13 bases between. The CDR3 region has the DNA TGTGCCAGCAGTTTCCCGGGAAGGGAGCAGTACTTC. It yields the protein CASSFPGREQYF.

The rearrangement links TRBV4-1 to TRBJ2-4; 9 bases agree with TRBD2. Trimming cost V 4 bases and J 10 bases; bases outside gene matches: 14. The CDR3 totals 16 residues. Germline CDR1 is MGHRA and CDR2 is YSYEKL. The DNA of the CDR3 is TGCGCCAGCAGCCCTTCGGGAGACAGCGGGGGGAGAATTCAGTACTTC. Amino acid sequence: CASSPSGDSGGRIQYF.

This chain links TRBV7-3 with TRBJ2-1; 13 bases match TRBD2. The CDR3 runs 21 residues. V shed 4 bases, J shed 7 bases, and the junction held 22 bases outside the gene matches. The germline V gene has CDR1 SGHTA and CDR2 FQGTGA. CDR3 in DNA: TGTGCCAGCAGCTCGTTACCCTCTGGACTAGCGGGAGCGGGGAGGACGAATGAGCAGTTCTTC. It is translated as CASSSLPSGLAGAGRTNEQFF. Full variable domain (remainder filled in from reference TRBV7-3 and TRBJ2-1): GAGVSQTPSNKVTEKGKYVELRCDPISGHTALYWYRQSLGQGPEFLIYFQGTGAADDSGLPNDRFFAVRPEGSVSTLKIQRTERGDSAVYLCASSSLPSGLAGAGRTNEQFFGPGTRLTVL.

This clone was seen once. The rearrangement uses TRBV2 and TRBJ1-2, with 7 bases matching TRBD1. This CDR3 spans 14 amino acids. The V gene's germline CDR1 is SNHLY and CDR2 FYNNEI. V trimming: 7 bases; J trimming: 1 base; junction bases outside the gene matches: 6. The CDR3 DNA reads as TGTGCCAGCAAAACTCAGGGGGTTAACTATGGCTACACCTTC. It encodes CASKTQGVNYGYTF.

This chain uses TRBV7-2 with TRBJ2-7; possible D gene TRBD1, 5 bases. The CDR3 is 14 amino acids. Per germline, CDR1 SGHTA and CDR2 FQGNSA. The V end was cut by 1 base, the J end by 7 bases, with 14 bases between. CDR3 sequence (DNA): TGTGCCAGCAGCTTAGGGTCCACCGCAGGGGAGCAGTACTTC. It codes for CASSLGSTAGEQYF. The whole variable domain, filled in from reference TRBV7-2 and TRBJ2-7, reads GAGVSQSPSNKVTEKGKDVELRCDPISGHTALYWYRQSLGQGLEFLIYFQGNSAPDKSGLPSDRFSAERTGGSVSTLTIQRTQQEDSAVYLCASSLGSTAGEQYFGPGTRLTVT.

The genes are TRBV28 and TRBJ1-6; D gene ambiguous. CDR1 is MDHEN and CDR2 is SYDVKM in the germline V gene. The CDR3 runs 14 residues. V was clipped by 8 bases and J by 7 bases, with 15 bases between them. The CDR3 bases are TGTGCCAGCGTGTCGCAGGTGGGCAATTCACCCCTCCACTTT. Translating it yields CASVSQVGNSPLHF. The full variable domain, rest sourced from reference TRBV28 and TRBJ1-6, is DVKVTQSSRYLVKRTGEKVFLECVQDMDHENMFWYRQDPGLGLRLIYFSYDVKMKEKGDIPEGYSVSREKKERFSLILESASTNQTSMYLCASVSQVGNSPLHFGNGTRLTVT.

The CDR3 sequence is CASSFSPLNTEAFF. The CDR3 region has the DNA TGCGCCAGCAGCTTTAGTCCATTGAACACTGAAGCTTTCTTT. The chain employs TRBV5-1 and TRBJ1-1, with D hard to call. V lost 2 bases, J lost 0 bases, and 8 bases lay in between. The CDR3 covers 14 residues. CDR1 is SGHRS and CDR2 is YFSETQ in the germline V gene.

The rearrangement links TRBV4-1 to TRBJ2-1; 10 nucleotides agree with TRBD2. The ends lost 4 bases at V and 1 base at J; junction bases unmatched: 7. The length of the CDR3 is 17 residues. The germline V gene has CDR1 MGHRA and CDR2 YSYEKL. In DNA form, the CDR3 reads TGCGCCAGCAGCCGGTTAGGACTAGCGGATTCCTACAATGAGCAGTTCTTC. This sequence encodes CASSRLGLADSYNEQFF.

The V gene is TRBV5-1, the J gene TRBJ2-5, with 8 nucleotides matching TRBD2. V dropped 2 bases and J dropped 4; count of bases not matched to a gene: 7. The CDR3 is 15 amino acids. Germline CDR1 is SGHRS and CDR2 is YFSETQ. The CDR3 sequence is CASSLYTGGLETQYF. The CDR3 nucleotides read TGCGCCAGCAGCTTATATACGGGAGGGTTAGAGACCCAGTACTTC.

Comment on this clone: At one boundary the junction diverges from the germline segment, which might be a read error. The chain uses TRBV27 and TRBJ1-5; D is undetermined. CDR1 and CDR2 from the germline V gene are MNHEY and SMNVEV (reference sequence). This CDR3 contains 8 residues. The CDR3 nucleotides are TGTGCCAGCAGTTTCGGGGATTTT. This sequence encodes CASSFGDF.

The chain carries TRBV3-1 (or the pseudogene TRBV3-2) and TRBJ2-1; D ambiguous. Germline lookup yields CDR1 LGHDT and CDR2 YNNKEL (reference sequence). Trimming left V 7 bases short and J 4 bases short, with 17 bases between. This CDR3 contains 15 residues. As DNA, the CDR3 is TGTGCCAGCACCCGGTCCGGAGCTAAGTACAATGAGCAGTTCTTC. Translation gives CASTRSGAKYNEQFF.